This TCR beta chain emerged from a study of T cells in localized non-small cell lung cancer. The protocol was immunoSEQ multiplex PCR, while the TCRdb copy is restricted to in-frame clones and leaves out a portion. This table has about 79,000 clones, 84% appearing once. Overall study results and limits: Paired adjacent lung recovered a median roughly 54 of the top 100 tumor clones. The study sequenced only one region of the tumor. As a result, intratumor heterogeneity could not be excluded and remains possible. A raised T cell density in blood coincided with lengthier overall survival. Clonality of T cells reached its maximum in uninvolved adjacent lung, surpassing tumor.

Of note for this clone: Its target is not known.

The ends were cut back, 6 bases at V and 2 bases at J, with 13 bases in the middle. Germline V gives CDR1 MDHEN, CDR2 SYDVKM. There are 14 residues in the CDR3. This chain joins TRBV28 and TRBJ1-1; D might be TRBD1 (6 bases). The sequenced sample was peripheral blood, obtained before any cancer treatment. The receptor was isolated from a female donor older than 55 with stage I lung adenocarcinoma. DNA of the CDR3: TGTGCCAGCAGCGCGGCAGGGACAAACACTGAAGCTTTCTTT. This translates into CASSAAGTNTEAFF.